This T cell receptor (beta chain) is drawn from a study of T cells in Graves' hyperthyroidism and ophthalmopathy. Study results and limitations: Among clonotypes expanded in thyroid above 0.001, most were also found in blood. From stable hyperthyroidism, ophthalmopathy was separated by a 13 V-J model.

The patients, who ranged from 18 to 65 in age, presented with newly diagnosed hyperthyroidism lasting under 2 months. Clinical symptoms, serum thyroxine and TRAb, thyroid ultrasound and orbital computed tomography were used for the diagnoses. Germline lookup yields CDR1 LGHDT and CDR2 YNNKEL (reference sequence). Trimming pared 6 bases from V and 4 bases from J, leaving 12 bases between. This CDR3 comprises 13 residues. Amplified TCR beta CDR3 regions came from RNA transcripts. The TCR CDR3 first-round RT-PCR relied on the HTBI primer set. MiXCR, run by TCRdb on the multiplex PCR reads, gives a single entry per CDR3 protein. The table has 610,000 or so distinct CDR3 sequences, 46% seen once; the top ten hold around 7.7%. This clonotype was picked up many times. What it recognizes is unknown.

The rearrangement joins TRBV3-1 to TRBJ1-1; no clear D gene. This receptor was taken from a woman in her late teens or twenties with Graves' hyperthyroidism. The sample consisted of peripheral blood or thyroid tissue (not recorded which). In DNA form, the CDR3 reads TGTGCCAGCAGGATGGGGAGGAGCACTGAAGCTTTCTTT. It specifies CASRMGRSTEAFF.